This T cell receptor beta chain was documented in a study of OX40 agonist ivuxolimab in advanced cancers. Study as a whole: Ivuxolimab, which is an agonistic anti-OX40 (CD134) antibody, was administered to the patients. It was permissible to have had prior anti-PD-1, anti-PD-L1 or anti-CTLA-4 therapy, and around 40% had some.

Unmatched junction bases numbered 4, after V lost 7 bases and J lost 5 bases. The CDR3 covers 13 residues. In germline, CDR1 is MNHEY, CDR2 SMNVEV (reference sequence). The timepoints at which blood was sampled were baseline, cycle 4 day 1, and cycle 7 day 1. Data came from immunoSEQ multiplex PCR; TCRdb stores just in-frame clones and leaves some out. The sample lists some 81,000 clones, over 75% occurring once. The source material was CD4+ or CD8+ T cells sorted from blood, sampled in a trial of the OX40 agonist ivuxolimab. The chain links TRBV27 to TRBJ2-7, with 11 bases that match TRBD2. This TCR was recovered from an adult with an advanced solid tumor such as melanoma, head and neck, liver or kidney cancer. CDR3 protein: CASTLAGENEQYF. CDR3 bases: TGTGCCAGCACACTAGCGGGAGAAAACGAGCAGTACTTC.